This T cell receptor (beta chain) was identified during a study of cytotoxic CD8 clonotypes in ibrutinib-treated CLL. Study details: Overall, some 25 responses were partial and 2 complete; following median roughly 70 months, roughly 15 patients stayed remitted and around twelve progressed.

Sequencing was performed with immunoSEQ multiplex PCR; in TCRdb, only in-frame clones are kept and a portion is missing. The repertoire holds roughly 160,000 clones, with roughly 77% as singletons. The clonotype was recovered from a human donor with chronic lymphocytic leukemia. The sequencing here drew on PBMCs, taken after 12 months of ibrutinib treatment.

The CDR3 protein is CASSLVLTSAAINEQFF. The CDR3 DNA reads as TGTGCCAGCAGCTTAGTCCTAACTAGCGCGGCCATCAATGAGCAGTTCTTC. The V gene is TRBV7-2, the J gene TRBJ2-1, with 7 bases that match TRBD2. The V gene's germline CDR1 is SGHTA and CDR2 FQGNSA. The CDR3 has 17 amino acids. Trimming cost V 1 base and J 6 bases; bases outside gene matches: 12.